The rows below give T cell receptor beta chains drawn from one sample of a study of T-cell reconstitution after alpha-beta-depleted transplantation in children. One entry per CDR3 protein results from TCRdb running MiXCR on the PCR reads. Of about 240,000 distinct CDR3 sequences detected, more than 10% appear once; the ten largest clones hold roughly 2.6%. The material sequenced was PBMCs from the stem cell graft donor, taken from the stem cell graft. All receptors derive from a human donor who donated a stem cell graft to a child with acute lymphoblastic leukemia. Both conserved end residues are part of each CDR3. A D gene is named only where the DNA matches it firmly. A clone size is listed for some rows: how often the clone was seen (once, few, many), or a class if it is expanded.

J gene: TRBJ2-6; clone size: many; V gene: TRBV15; D gene: .; CDR3 DNA: TGTGCCACCAGCAGAGCAACTTCCGACTCTGGGGCCAACGTCCTGACTTTC; CDR3 protein: CATSRATSDSGANVLTF
J gene: TRBJ2-7; clone size: many; V gene: TRBV28; D gene: TRBD1; CDR3 DNA: TGTGCCAGCAGGGGGACAGCTTCCTACGAGCAGTACTTC; CDR3 protein: CASRGTASYEQYF
J gene: TRBJ2-7; clone size: many; V gene: TRBV7-2; D gene: TRBD2; CDR3 DNA: TGTGCCAGCAGCTTAGCGCCTAGCGGGAGCCACGAGCAGTACTTC; CDR3 protein: CASSLAPSGSHEQYF
J gene: TRBJ2-5; clone size: many; V gene: TRBV5-1; D gene: .; CDR3 DNA: TGCGCCAGCAGCTTCGTACAGGGAGCGACCCAGTACTTC; CDR3 protein: CASSFVQGATQYF
J gene: TRBJ2-3; clone size: many; V gene: TRBV5-1; D gene: TRBD2; CDR3 DNA: TGCGCCAGTACGGGGGGACCCACAGATACGCAGTATTTT; CDR3 protein: CASTGGPTDTQYF
J gene: TRBJ2-5; clone size: many; V gene: TRBV7-2; D gene: TRBD1; CDR3 DNA: TGTGCCAGCAGCTTCCAGGGGGCCGAAGAGACCCAGTACTTC; CDR3 protein: CASSFQGAEETQYF
J gene: TRBJ2-5; clone size: many; V gene: TRBV5-5; D gene: TRBD1; CDR3 DNA: TGTGCCAGCAGCCTGGGACAGAGTGGCCCAGAGACCCAGTACTTC; CDR3 protein: CASSLGQSGPETQYF
J gene: TRBJ2-2; clone size: many; V gene: TRBV7-2; D gene: .; CDR3 DNA: TGTGCCAGCAGCTTAGGACCACCGGGGGAGCTGTTTTTT; CDR3 protein: CASSLGPPGELFF
J gene: TRBJ2-1; clone size: .; V gene: TRBV4-3; D gene: .; CDR3 DNA: TGCGCCAGCAGCCAAGAGGGACTCCATGAGCAGTTCTTC; CDR3 protein: CASSQEGLHEQFF
J gene: TRBJ2-7; clone size: many; V gene: TRBV28; D gene: .; CDR3 DNA: TGTGCCAGCAGCCATAGCCAATCTGGGGCCTACGAGCAGTACTTC; CDR3 protein: CASSHSQSGAYEQYF
J gene: TRBJ1-5; clone size: few; V gene: TRBV12-3/TRBV12-4; D gene: .; CDR3 DNA: TGTGCCAGCAACGACCATAGCAATCAGCCCCAGCATTTT; CDR3 protein: CASNDHSNQPQHF
J gene: TRBJ2-1; clone size: many; V gene: TRBV20-1; D gene: .; CDR3 DNA: TGCAGGGCGGCGCGAGGAGACAATGAGCAGTTCTTC; CDR3 protein: CRAARGDNEQFF
J gene: TRBJ2-6; clone size: many; V gene: TRBV4-1; D gene: TRBD1; CDR3 DNA: TGCGCCAGCAGCCAAGATTCGGAGGACAGGGGGCGTGGGGCCAACGTCCTGACTTTC; CDR3 protein: CASSQDSEDRGRGANVLTF
J gene: TRBJ1-1; clone size: many; V gene: TRBV5-1; D gene: .; CDR3 DNA: TGCGCCAGCAGCTTCCGGGGGAAGGACACTGAAGCTTTCTTT; CDR3 protein: CASSFRGKDTEAFF
J gene: TRBJ2-3; clone size: many; V gene: TRBV10-3; D gene: TRBD1; CDR3 DNA: TGTGCCACCGGGACAGGGGAGAATACAGATACGCAGTATTTT; CDR3 protein: CATGTGENTDTQYF
J gene: TRBJ1-2; clone size: .; V gene: TRBV29-1; D gene: .; CDR3 DNA: TGCAGTGAGAACTATGGCTACACCTTC; CDR3 protein: CSENYGYTF
J gene: TRBJ1-2; clone size: many; V gene: TRBV2; D gene: .; CDR3 DNA: TGTGCCAGCAGTGAACCCCTCGATCGCTATGGCTACACCTTC; CDR3 protein: CASSEPLDRYGYTF
J gene: TRBJ2-2; clone size: many; V gene: TRBV5-1; D gene: .; CDR3 DNA: TGCGCCAGCAGCTCGACCTCTCGGTCCAACACCGGGGAGCTGTTTTTT; CDR3 protein: CASSSTSRSNTGELFF
J gene: TRBJ2-1; clone size: many; V gene: TRBV7-2; D gene: .; CDR3 DNA: TGTGCCAGCAGCTTAGCGGGGGGGCTGGGTGAGCAGTTCTTC; CDR3 protein: CASSLAGGLGEQFF
J gene: TRBJ2-3; clone size: many; V gene: TRBV9; D gene: .; CDR3 DNA: TGTGCCAGCAGCTCCCAAGTAGAGCAAGATACGCAGTATTTT; CDR3 protein: CASSSQVEQDTQYF
J gene: TRBJ2-3; clone size: .; V gene: TRBV13; D gene: TRBD2; CDR3 DNA: TGTGCCAGCAGCCCCGGGACTAGTTTGCCAGATACGCAGTATTTT; CDR3 protein: CASSPGTSLPDTQYF
J gene: TRBJ2-3; clone size: many; V gene: TRBV12-3/TRBV12-4; D gene: .; CDR3 DNA: TGTGCCAGCAGACGTGCCCCCCCTTCGAGCGATACGCAGTATTTT; CDR3 protein: CASRRAPPSSDTQYF
J gene: TRBJ2-5; clone size: few; V gene: TRBV6-5; D gene: TRBD1; CDR3 DNA: TGTGCCAGCAGACAGGGGGCCGAGACCCAGTACTTC; CDR3 protein: CASRQGAETQYF
J gene: TRBJ1-5; clone size: many; V gene: TRBV6-1; D gene: .; CDR3 DNA: TGTGCCAGCAGTGAAGACTTCTCCGGGGAGCCCCAGCATTTT; CDR3 protein: CASSEDFSGEPQHF
J gene: TRBJ1-1; clone size: many; V gene: TRBV6-2/TRBV6-3; D gene: .; CDR3 DNA: TGTGCCAGCAGTTACTCCGAGGGGCCCTTGAACACTGAAGCTTTCTTT; CDR3 protein: CASSYSEGPLNTEAFF
J gene: TRBJ2-7; clone size: many; V gene: TRBV20-1; D gene: .; CDR3 DNA: TGCAGTGCTAGAGACCCAGAGGTCTACGAGCAGTACTTC; CDR3 protein: CSARDPEVYEQYF
J gene: TRBJ2-3; clone size: many; V gene: TRBV7-9; D gene: TRBD2; CDR3 DNA: TGTGCCAGCTCCCCTAGCGGGGCCTCGGGAGATACGCAGTATTTT; CDR3 protein: CASSPSGASGDTQYF
J gene: TRBJ1-1; clone size: many; V gene: TRBV29-1; D gene: .; CDR3 DNA: TGCAGCGTTGAAGTGGGATTGAACACTGAAGCTTTCTTT; CDR3 protein: CSVEVGLNTEAFF